These 12 T cell receptor beta chains were sequenced from one sample in a study of shared clonotypes between healthy human individuals. Here immunoSEQ multiplex PCR was the method, and the copy in TCRdb shows in-frame clones only, minus some. The data contain 550,000 to 800,000 clones, around 67% of them singletons. Source material: memory CD4+ T cells sorted from blood. Subset reported: CD45RA-negative fraction. Receptor source: a woman aged 25 to 45 in good health.

On this clone: Other DNA sequences in the sample encode the same CDR3. The rearrangement joins TRBV9 to TRBJ2-1, with D possibly being TRBD2 (5 bases). The CDR3 consists of 15 residues. Trimming took 0 bases from V and 2 from J, leaving 9 bases between them. Germline V CDR1 and CDR2: SGDLS, YYNGEE. The CDR3 DNA reads as TGTGCCAGCAGCGTAGGAACGGGAACCTACAATGAGCAGTTCTTC. Translation gives CASSVGTGTYNEQFF.

The chain uses TRBV13 and TRBJ1-2; 8 nucleotides agree with TRBD1. Germline V gene data show CDR1 as PRHDT and CDR2 as FYEKMQ (reference sequence). The J segment lost 5 bases and the V segment lost 0 bases, leaving 5 bases of the junction unmatched. CDR3 length equals 15 residues. The CDR3 DNA reads as TGTGCCAGCAGCTTAGGCCGACAGGGGAGGTATGGCTACACCTTC. This translates into CASSLGRQGRYGYTF.

The table lists this clone with a count of one. V is TRBV4-1 and J is TRBJ1-6; no firm D call. CDR3 length: 17 residues. The germline V and J ends were trimmed by 3 bases and 5 bases, with 17 bases remaining between them. Germline values: CDR1 MGHRA, CDR2 YSYEKL. The CDR3 DNA reads as TGCGCCAGCAGCCAGTACGTCCTGGGCAGTAATAATTCACCCCTCCACTTT. It codes for CASSQYVLGSNNSPLHF.

The chain couples TRBV2 to TRBJ1-4; tentatively, D is TRBD1 (6 bases). V was shortened by 6 bases and J by 5 bases, with 16 bases between the two germline ends. CDR1 is SNHLY, CDR2 FYNNEI, per germline. This CDR3 region has 15 residues. CDR3 in amino acids: CASRGLTGNNEKLFF. CDR3 in DNA: TGTGCCAGCAGGGGGTTGACAGGAAACAATGAAAAACTGTTTTTT.

The chain combines TRBV19 with TRBJ1-2, with D possibly TRBD1 on 5 matching bases. The CDR3 totals 16 residues. Germline lookup yields CDR1 LNHDA and CDR2 SQIVND (reference sequence). Trimming left V 6 bases short and J 2 bases short, with 19 bases between. The CDR3 loop is CASRRQTNLWNYGYTF. The CDR3 bases are TGTGCCAGTAGACGACAGACAAACCTCTGGAACTATGGCTACACCTTC.

The chain joins TRBV13 to TRBJ2-7, with 13 bases that match TRBD2. This CDR3 is 19 amino acids long. With 5 bases clipped from V and 5 bases from J, the junction kept 18 bases outside the gene matches. Germline assignment: CDR1 PRHDT and CDR2 FYEKMQ (reference sequence). CDR3 bases: TGTGCCAGCAGCCCCACCCCCCTAACTAGCGGGAGGGCCGGCCACGAGCAGTACTTC. It specifies CASSPTPLTSGRAGHEQYF. The full variable domain, its missing parts supplied by reference TRBV13 and TRBJ2-7, is AAGVIQSPRHLIKEKRETATLKCYPIPRHDTVYWYQQGPGQDPQFLISFYEKMQSDKGSIPDRFSAQQFSDYHSELNMSSLELGDSALYFCASSPTPLTSGRAGHEQYFGPGTRLTVT.

The gene calls are TRBV28 and TRBJ1-2; perhaps TRBD1 as D (5 bases). The CDR3 is 13 residues long. Germline V gene data show CDR1 as MDHEN and CDR2 as SYDVKM. V shed 10 bases and J shed 8 bases, with 20 bases lying between them. CDR3 in amino acids: CATRTGTLQGYTF. CDR3 DNA sequence: TGTGCCACCAGGACCGGGACTTTACAGGGCTACACCTTC.

The chain recombines TRBV27 with TRBJ2-3; 7 nucleotides align to TRBD1. This CDR3 has 15 amino acids. The germline V gene has CDR1 MNHEY and CDR2 SMNVEV (reference sequence). Trimming removed 5 bases from V and 4 bases from J; junction bases left unmatched: 9. The CDR3 protein is CASSLRQGWADTQYF. CDR3 DNA sequence: TGTGCCAGCAGTCTGAGACAGGGTTGGGCAGATACGCAGTATTTT.

This chain connects TRBV10-3 to TRBJ2-2, with 9 bases fitting TRBD1. The trim removed 0 bases at V and 6 bases at J, leaving 8 bases unmatched. Germline values: CDR1 ENHRY, CDR2 SYGVKD. CDR3 length: 17 amino acids. In nucleotides, the CDR3 is TGTGCCATCAGTGAGTCTTTAGGGACAGGGAGTTCCGGGGAGCTGTTTTTT. Its protein is CAISESLGTGSSGELFF.

This clone was seen once. The rearrangement uses TRBV28 and TRBJ1-6; TRBD1 might be the D (5 bases). Germline CDR1 and CDR2: MDHEN and SYDVKM. V dropped 3 bases and J dropped 6 bases, with 9 bases sitting between them. This CDR3 is 14 amino acids long. In nucleotides, the CDR3 is TGTGCCAGCAGTTTCCAGGGACGTAATTCACCCCTCCACTTT. This gives the protein CASSFQGRNSPLHF.

The chain is built from TRBV7-3 and TRBJ2-3; 8 bases line up with TRBD2. The CDR3 consists of 16 residues. The germline V gene encodes CDR1 SGHTA and CDR2 FQGTGA. J lost 6 bases, V lost 5 bases, and 13 bases had no gene match. The CDR3 spells CASSPGSGRARDTQYF. The CDR3 DNA reads as TGTGCCAGCAGCCCCGGGTCCGGGAGGGCCAGGGATACGCAGTATTTT.

The V and J genes are TRBV19 and TRBJ2-3, with 7 bases identical to TRBD1. Germline V lookup: CDR1 LNHDA, CDR2 SQIVND (reference sequence). This CDR3 region has 16 residues. The V segment lost 5 bases and the J segment 0 bases; nucleotides outside the gene matches: 8. The CDR3 spells CASSFGTAVSTDTQYF. For the CDR3, the DNA is TGTGCCAGTAGTTTCGGGACAGCAGTAAGCACAGATACGCAGTATTTT.